The present T cell receptor (beta chain) was sequenced within a study of cytotoxic CD8 clonotypes in ibrutinib-treated CLL. V was cut by 4 bases and J by 6 bases, with 22 bases left in between. The CDR3 loop spans 16 amino acids. The germline V gene encodes CDR1 MRHNA and CDR2 SNTAGT. Sequencing was performed with immunoSEQ multiplex PCR; in TCRdb, only in-frame clones are kept and a portion is missing. The sample records 50,000 to 65,000 clones, 45% to 60% being singletons. This clonotype was obtained from a human donor with chronic lymphocytic leukemia. The sequencing used PBMCs, collected after 12 months of ibrutinib treatment. The chain joins TRBV6-4 to TRBJ2-7, with a tentative D call TRBD2 (5 bases). The CDR3: CASSATGPLERVEQYV. The CDR3 nucleotides read TGTGCCAGCAGTGCCACCGGGCCCCTGGAGAGGGTCGAGCAGTACGTC.